A selection of T cell receptor beta chains follows, all from one sample in a study of blood T cell repertoires in COVID-19. Clones were sequenced by immunoSEQ multiplex PCR, and TCRdb holds only the in-frame ones, with some missing. Among tens of thousands of clones listed, 88% were seen once. Material: peripheral blood. The receptor source for this set is a human donor in a cohort sampled during active COVID-19. Both conserved end residues are part of each CDR3. D genes are given only for firm matches. Not every row has a clone size; where given, it reads once, few, many or a size class.

V	size	D	J	DNA	CDR3
TRBV27	-	TRBD2	TRBJ2-2	TGTGCCAGTTCCCGGGAGGGTAGGGCCGGGGAGCTGTTTTTT	CASSREGRAGELFF
TRBV7-3	-	TRBD2	TRBJ2-1	TGTGCCAGCAGCTTAAGTGCTAGCGGGAGCGGTGAGCAGTTCTTC	CASSLSASGSGEQFF
TRBV4-1	-	-	TRBJ2-5	TGCGCCAGCAGCCAAGATAGAGAGAGGCCTCAACAAGAGACCCAGTACTTC	CASSQDRERPQQETQYF
TRBV18	-	-	TRBJ2-1	TGTGCCAGCTCATGGGAAGCGGGTAGCTCCTACAATGAGCAGTTCTTC	CASSWEAGSSYNEQFF
TRBV3-1/TRBV3-2	few	-	TRBJ1-2	TGTGCCAGCAGCTTTGACAGCCCGCGTTTTGGCTACACCTTC	CASSFDSPRFGYTF
TRBV5-1	-	TRBD1	TRBJ1-2	TGCGCCAGCAGCGCACTCGACAGGGGAGGGTCTTATGGCTACACCTTC	CASSALDRGGSYGYTF
TRBV27	-	TRBD1	TRBJ2-5	TGTGCCAGCAGTGCCACAGGGGTTTGGGAGACCCAGTACTTC	CASSATGVWETQYF
TRBV6-5	-	-	TRBJ2-7	TGTGCCAGCAGTTCCCCAGGGGTATTAGGCTCCTACGAGCAGTACTTC	CASSSPGVLGSYEQYF
TRBV2	-	-	TRBJ1-2	TGTGCCAGCCAACCTGACATTGCCTATGGCTACACCTTC	CASQPDIAYGYTF
TRBV6-5	-	-	TRBJ2-1	TGTGCCAGCAGACAGGGTAATGAGCAGTTCTTC	CASRQGNEQFF
TRBV11-2	-	-	TRBJ2-7	TGTGCCAGCAGCTTAGATCTAGCCGCCGAGCAGTACTTC	CASSLDLAAEQYF
TRBV19	-	-	TRBJ1-4	TGTGCCAGTAGCTACAGTGTGCTTGAAAAACTGTTTTTT	CASSYSVLEKLFF
TRBV7-7	-	-	TRBJ2-2	TGTGCCAGCAGCTTAGAAACAGGGACCGGGGAGCTGTTTTTT	CASSLETGTGELFF
TRBV14	-	-	TRBJ1-4	TGTGCCAGCAGCCGGGGGCCTAATGAAAAACTGTTTTTT	CASSRGPNEKLFF
TRBV3-1/TRBV3-2	-	TRBD2	TRBJ2-3	TGTGCCAGCAGTCTATCCTCCAGCGGGGGCACAGATACGCAGTATTTT	CASSLSSSGGTDTQYF
TRBV7-2	-	TRBD1	TRBJ2-5	TGTGCCAGCAGCATAGGGACAGGGGGAGAGACCCAGTACTTC	CASSIGTGGETQYF
TRBV7-2	-	TRBD2	TRBJ2-1	TGTGCCAGCAGCCCCCAAGCGGGGGCCCCCTACAATGAGCAGTTCTTC	CASSPQAGAPYNEQFF
TRBV2	-	TRBD1	TRBJ1-2	TGTGCCAGCACCCGACAGGGCTATGGCTACACCTTC	CASTRQGYGYTF
TRBV19	-	TRBD1	TRBJ2-3	TGTGCCAGTAGCCCAAGACAGGGCCAACAAGCAGATACGCAGTATTTT	CASSPRQGQQADTQYF
TRBV3-1/TRBV3-2	once	TRBD1	TRBJ1-1	TGTGCCAGCAGCCGAGCAGGGGGGAACACTGAAGCTTTCTTT	CASSRAGGNTEAFF
TRBV30	-	-	TRBJ1-2	TGTGCCTGGACGAGCCTAGCTAACTATGGCTACACCTTC	CAWTSLANYGYTF
TRBV5-6	-	TRBD1	TRBJ1-2	TGTGCCAGCAGAACCTTCTCGACAGGGGGGCTTTATGGCTACACCTTC	CASRTFSTGGLYGYTF
TRBV13	-	TRBD1	TRBJ1-4	TGTGCCAGCAGCCCTAGGAGATTAAAACGACAGGGGGCGAATGAAAAACTGTTTTTT	CASSPRRLKRQGANEKLFF
TRBV18	-	TRBD1	TRBJ2-7	TGTGCCAGCTCACCAAGGGGACAGGGGGCGGGTTCGGAGCAGTACTTC	CASSPRGQGAGSEQYF
TRBV18	-	TRBD2	TRBJ2-1	TGTGCCAGCTCACCACTAGCGGGAACGGCTTTCGATGAGCAGTTCTTC	CASSPLAGTAFDEQFF
TRBV9	-	-	TRBJ2-7	TGTGCCAGCAGCGCCCAGGGGAGTGGGGGCTCCTACGAGCAGTACTTC	CASSAQGSGGSYEQYF
TRBV29-1	-	-	TRBJ1-2	TGCAGCGTTGAAGACCGAGACAGGAACTATGGCTACACCTTC	CSVEDRDRNYGYTF
TRBV7-2	-	TRBD1	TRBJ1-5	TGTGCCAGCAGCGCTGGGACAGGGGGCGGTCAGCCCCAGCATTTT	CASSAGTGGGQPQHF
TRBV7-2	-	-	TRBJ1-3	TGTGCCAGCAGCTTAGGACGCCTCGGGGACTCTGGAAACACCATATATTTT	CASSLGRLGDSGNTIYF
TRBV6-5	-	TRBD1	TRBJ2-2	TGTGCCAGTAGATGGGACAGGGATGCCGGGGAGCTGTTTTTT	CASRWDRDAGELFF
TRBV5-1	-	-	TRBJ2-5	TGCGCCAGCAGCTTGGCCTCGGCCAGGGAGACCCAGTACTTC	CASSLASARETQYF
TRBV5-8	-	TRBD1	TRBJ2-5	TGTGCCAGCAGCTTGGGACAGGGCGAGAAAGAGACCCAGTACTTC	CASSLGQGEKETQYF
TRBV19	-	-	TRBJ2-2	TGTGCCAGTAGTCTCATAGCTCCGGGTGGGGAGCTGTTTTTT	CASSLIAPGGELFF
TRBV5-1	-	TRBD1	TRBJ2-7	TGCGCCAGCAGCTTGTCGTTGACAGGGCTTGGCGAGCAGTACTTC	CASSLSLTGLGEQYF
TRBV30	-	-	TRBJ2-7	TGTGCCTGGAGTGCCAACTACGAGCAGTACTTC	CAWSANYEQYF
TRBV7-2	-	TRBD1	TRBJ1-6	TGTGCCAGCAGCCCGACAGGGGTTAATTCACCCCTCCACTTT	CASSPTGVNSPLHF
TRBV2	once	TRBD1	TRBJ1-1	TGTGCCAGCAGTGAGGACAGGGGTTCTGAAGCTTTCTTT	CASSEDRGSEAFF
TRBV7-8	-	TRBD1	TRBJ1-5	TGTGCCAGCAGCTTAGGGACAGGGGCAGGGCAGCCCCAGCATTTT	CASSLGTGAGQPQHF
TRBV9	-	-	TRBJ2-5	TGTGCCAGCAGCGCTCGGGGGTACCAAGAGACCCAGTACTTC	CASSARGYQETQYF
TRBV19	once	-	TRBJ1-1	TGTGCCAGTAGTACAGTTATGAACACTGAAGCTTTCTTT	CASSTVMNTEAFF
TRBV10-3	-	-	TRBJ2-5	TGTGCCATCAGTTTAGGGACTCAAGAGACCCAGTACTTC	CAISLGTQETQYF
TRBV6-4	-	-	TRBJ2-7	TGTGCCAGCATCCTCTCCTACGAGCAGTACTTC	CASILSYEQYF
TRBV5-4	-	TRBD2	TRBJ2-5	TGTGCCAGCAGCACCCTAGCGGGGGGGGGAGAGACCCAGTACTTC	CASSTLAGGGETQYF
TRBV4-2	-	TRBD2	TRBJ2-7	TGTGCCAGCAGCCATTTAAGCGGGAGTAGTAACGAGCAGTACTTC	CASSHLSGSSNEQYF
TRBV28	-	-	TRBJ1-6	TGTGCCAGCAGTTTGAGGTATAATTCACCCCTCCACTTT	CASSLRYNSPLHF
TRBV7-3	few	TRBD1	TRBJ1-1	TGTGCCAGCAGTACTCCGGGACAGGCTGAAGCTTTCTTT	CASSTPGQAEAFF
TRBV6-5	-	-	TRBJ1-4	TGTGCCAGCAGTCCGCAGGGGCTGGGAAATGAAAAACTGTTTTTT	CASSPQGLGNEKLFF
TRBV7-9	once	TRBD1	TRBJ1-3	TGTGCCAGCAGCGCCGGACAGGTTCTTGGGTACACCATATATTTT	CASSAGQVLGYTIYF